Below are 2 T cell receptor beta chains sequenced from a single sample in a study of a mutant IDH1 vaccine in newly diagnosed glioma (dated by TCRdb to the early 2020s). The library was produced with the immunoSEQ multiplex PCR assay. In TCRdb, the immuneACCESS table is reduced to in-frame sequences with V and J assigned. These tables do not hold every clone; where another copy was compared, an unresolved V gene accounts for under half, and the others remain unexplained. For this sample the table gives 45,000 to 60,000 clones, of which roughly 90% were detected only once. The ten most abundant clones make up approximately 2.5% of the sample. The time point label of this sample denotes: week 11, during vaccination. Every vaccine dose consisted of 300 ug of a 20-mer mutant IDH1 peptide in Montanide, administered subcutaneously together with topical imiquimod. No antigen has been identified for these receptors.

The source was PBMCs, collected from a glioma patient whose treatment included an IDH1 peptide vaccine. The origin of the receptors is a man aged 50 or older with glioma.

The chain employs TRBV4-3 and TRBJ1-5, with TRBD1 identical over 9 bases. Germline CDR1 is LGHNA and CDR2 is YSLEER. The CDR3 consists of 14 residues. The junction had 3 bases not matched to a gene; V was cut back by 4 bases and J by 5 bases. The DNA of the CDR3 is TGCGCCAGCAGCCCCCGGACAGGGGATCAGCCCCAGCATTTT. This translates into CASSPRTGDQPQHF.

The chain combines TRBV15 with TRBJ2-5; the D gene is possibly TRBD1 (5 bases). Trimming took 0 bases from V and 5 from J, leaving 16 bases between them. Germline-derived CDR1 and CDR2 are LNHNV and YYDKDF (reference sequence). This CDR3 region has 16 residues. The CDR3 DNA reads as TGTGCCACCAGCAGAGATCGCCCAGGGAAGGAGGAGACCCAGTACTTC. It is translated as CATSRDRPGKEETQYF.